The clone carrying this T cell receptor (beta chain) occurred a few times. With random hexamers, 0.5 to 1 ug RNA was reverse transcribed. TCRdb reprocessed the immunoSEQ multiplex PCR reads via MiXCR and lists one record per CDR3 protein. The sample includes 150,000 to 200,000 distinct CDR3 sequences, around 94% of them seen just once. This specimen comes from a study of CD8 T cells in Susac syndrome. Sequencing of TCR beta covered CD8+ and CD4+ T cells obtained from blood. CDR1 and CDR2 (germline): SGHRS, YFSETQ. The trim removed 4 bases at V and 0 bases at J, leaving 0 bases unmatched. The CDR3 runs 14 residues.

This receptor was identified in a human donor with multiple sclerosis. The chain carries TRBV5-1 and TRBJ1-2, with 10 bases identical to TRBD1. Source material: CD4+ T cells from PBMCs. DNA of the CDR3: TGCGCCAGCAGCGGACAGGGGGCTAACTATGGCTACACCTTC. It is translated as CASSGQGANYGYTF.